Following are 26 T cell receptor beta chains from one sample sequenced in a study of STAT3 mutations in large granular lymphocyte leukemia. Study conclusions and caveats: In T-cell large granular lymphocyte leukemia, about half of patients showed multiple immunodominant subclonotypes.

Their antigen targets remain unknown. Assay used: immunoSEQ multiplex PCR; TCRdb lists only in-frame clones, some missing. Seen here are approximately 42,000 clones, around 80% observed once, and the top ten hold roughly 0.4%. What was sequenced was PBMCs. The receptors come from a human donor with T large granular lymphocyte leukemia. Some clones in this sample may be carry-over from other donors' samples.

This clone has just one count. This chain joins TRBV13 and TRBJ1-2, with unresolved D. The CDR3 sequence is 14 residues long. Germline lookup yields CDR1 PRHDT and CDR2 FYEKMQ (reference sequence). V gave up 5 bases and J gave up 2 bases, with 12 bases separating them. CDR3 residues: CASSPRTANYGYTF. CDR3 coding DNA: TGTGCCAGCAGCCCCAGGACGGCAAACTATGGCTACACCTTC. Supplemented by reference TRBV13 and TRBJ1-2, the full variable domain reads AAGVIQSPRHLIKEKRETATLKCYPIPRHDTVYWYQQGPGQDPQFLISFYEKMQSDKGSIPDRFSAQQFSDYHSELNMSSLELGDSALYFCASSPRTANYGYTFGSGTRLTVV.

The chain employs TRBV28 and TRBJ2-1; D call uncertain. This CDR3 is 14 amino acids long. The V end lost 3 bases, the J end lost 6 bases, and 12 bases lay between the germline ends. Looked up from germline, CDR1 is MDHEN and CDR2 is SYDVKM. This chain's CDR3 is CASSFVGKFNEQFF. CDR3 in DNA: TGTGCCAGCAGTTTTGTTGGAAAATTCAATGAGCAGTTCTTC.

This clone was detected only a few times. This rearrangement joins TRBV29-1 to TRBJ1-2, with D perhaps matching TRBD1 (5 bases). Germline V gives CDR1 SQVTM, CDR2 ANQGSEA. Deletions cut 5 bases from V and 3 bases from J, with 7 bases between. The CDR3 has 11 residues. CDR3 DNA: TGCAGCGTTCTGACAGACTATGGCTACACCTTC. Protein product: CSVLTDYGYTF.

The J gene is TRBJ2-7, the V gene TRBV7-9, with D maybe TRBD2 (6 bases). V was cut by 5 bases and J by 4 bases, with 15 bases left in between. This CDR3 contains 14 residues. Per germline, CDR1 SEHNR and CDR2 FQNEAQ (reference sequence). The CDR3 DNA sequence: TGTGCCAGCAGCCCTAGGGAGGATGCATACGAGCAGTACGTC. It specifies CASSPREDAYEQYV.

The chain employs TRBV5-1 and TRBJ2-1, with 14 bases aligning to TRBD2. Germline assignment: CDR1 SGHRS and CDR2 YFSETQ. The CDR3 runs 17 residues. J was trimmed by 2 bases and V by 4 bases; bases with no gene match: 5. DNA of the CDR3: TGCGCCAGCAGCGCGGGGACTAGCGGGGGCCCCTACAATGAGCAGTTCTTC. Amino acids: CASSAGTSGGPYNEQFF.

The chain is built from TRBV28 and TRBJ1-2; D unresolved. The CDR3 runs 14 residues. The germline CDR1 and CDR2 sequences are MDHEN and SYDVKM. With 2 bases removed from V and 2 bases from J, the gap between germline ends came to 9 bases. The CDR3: CASSLIRVNYGYTF. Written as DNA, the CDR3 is TGTGCCAGCAGTTTAATCCGGGTAAACTATGGCTACACCTTC.

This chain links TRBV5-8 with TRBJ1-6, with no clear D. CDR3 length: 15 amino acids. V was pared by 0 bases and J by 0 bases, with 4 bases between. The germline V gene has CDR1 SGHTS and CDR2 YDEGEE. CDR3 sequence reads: CASSLDDSYNSPLHF. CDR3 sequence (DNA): TGTGCCAGCAGCTTGGACGACTCCTATAATTCACCCCTCCACTTT.

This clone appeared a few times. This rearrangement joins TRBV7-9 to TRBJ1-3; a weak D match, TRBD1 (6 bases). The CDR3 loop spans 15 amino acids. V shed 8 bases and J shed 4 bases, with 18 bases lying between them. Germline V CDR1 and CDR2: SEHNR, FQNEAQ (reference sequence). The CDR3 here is CASRQGPGGGNTIYF. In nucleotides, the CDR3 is TGTGCCAGCCGGCAGGGACCTGGGGGCGGAAACACCATATATTTT.

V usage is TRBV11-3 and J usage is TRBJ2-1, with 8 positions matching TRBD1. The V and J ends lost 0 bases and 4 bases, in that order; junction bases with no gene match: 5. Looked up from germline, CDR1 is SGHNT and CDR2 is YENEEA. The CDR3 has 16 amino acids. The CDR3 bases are TGTGCCAGCAGCTTAGAACAGGGGGGAAATTACAATGAGCAGTTCTTC. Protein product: CASSLEQGGNYNEQFF.

The CDR3 is CASSTYTSGNTIYF. In DNA form, the CDR3 reads TGTGCCAGTAGTACCTACACGTCTGGAAACACCATATATTTT. This chain uses TRBV19 with TRBJ1-3; D is uncertain. The germline V gene has CDR1 LNHDA and CDR2 SQIVND (reference sequence). The CDR3 is made up of 14 amino acids. Trimming took off 4 bases at V and 1 base at J, with 8 bases between the two ends.

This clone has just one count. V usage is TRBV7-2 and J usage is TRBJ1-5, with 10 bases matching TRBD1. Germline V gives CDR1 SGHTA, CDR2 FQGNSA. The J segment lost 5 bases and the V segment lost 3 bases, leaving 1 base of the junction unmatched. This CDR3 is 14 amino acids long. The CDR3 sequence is CASSLGQGYQPQHF. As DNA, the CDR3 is TGTGCCAGCAGCTTGGGACAGGGGTATCAGCCCCAGCATTTT.

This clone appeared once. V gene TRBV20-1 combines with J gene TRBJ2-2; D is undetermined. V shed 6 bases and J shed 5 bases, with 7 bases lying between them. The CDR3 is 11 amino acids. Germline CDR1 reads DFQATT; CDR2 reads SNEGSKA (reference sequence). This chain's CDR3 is CSADQTGELFF. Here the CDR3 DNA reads TGCAGTGCGGATCAAACCGGGGAGCTGTTTTTT.

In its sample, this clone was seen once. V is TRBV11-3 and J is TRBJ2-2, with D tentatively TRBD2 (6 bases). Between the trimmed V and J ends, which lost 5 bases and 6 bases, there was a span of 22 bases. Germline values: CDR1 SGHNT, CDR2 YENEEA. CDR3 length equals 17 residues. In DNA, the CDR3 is TGTGCCAGCAGCCAGCGCCGGGGGTCCCCGGACCCCGGGGAGCTGTTTTTT. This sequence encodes CASSQRRGSPDPGELFF.

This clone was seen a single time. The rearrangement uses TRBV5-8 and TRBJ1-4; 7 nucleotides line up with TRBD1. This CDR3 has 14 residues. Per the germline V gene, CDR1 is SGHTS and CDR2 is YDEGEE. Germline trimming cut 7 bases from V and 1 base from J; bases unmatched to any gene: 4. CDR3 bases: TGTGCCAGCCCCACAGGGGAAACTAATGAAAAACTGTTTTTT. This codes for CASPTGETNEKLFF.

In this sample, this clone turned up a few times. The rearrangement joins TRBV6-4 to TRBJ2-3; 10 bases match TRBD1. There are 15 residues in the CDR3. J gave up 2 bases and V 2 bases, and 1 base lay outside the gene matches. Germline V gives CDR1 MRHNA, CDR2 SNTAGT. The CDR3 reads CASSDGTGATDTQYF. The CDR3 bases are TGTGCCAGCAGTGACGGGACAGGGGCCACAGATACGCAGTATTTT.

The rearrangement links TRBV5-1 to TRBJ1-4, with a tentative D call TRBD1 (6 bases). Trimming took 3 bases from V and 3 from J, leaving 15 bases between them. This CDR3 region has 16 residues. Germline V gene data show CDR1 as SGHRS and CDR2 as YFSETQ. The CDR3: CASSSDGGSPNEKLFF. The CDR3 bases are TGCGCCAGCAGCTCGGATGGGGGCAGCCCTAATGAAAAACTGTTTTTT.

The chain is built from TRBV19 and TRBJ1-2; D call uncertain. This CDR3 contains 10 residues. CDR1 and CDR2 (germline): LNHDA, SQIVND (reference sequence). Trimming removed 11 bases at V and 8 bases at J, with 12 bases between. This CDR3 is CAFIIRGYTF. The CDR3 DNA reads TGTGCCTTTATCATCCGAGGCTACACCTTC. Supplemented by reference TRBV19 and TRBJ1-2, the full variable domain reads DGGITQSPKYLFRKEGQNVTLSCEQNLNHDAMYWYRQDPGQGLRLIYYSQIVNDFQKGDIAEGYSVSREKKESFPLTVTSAQKNPTAFYLCAFIIRGYTFGSGTRLTVV.

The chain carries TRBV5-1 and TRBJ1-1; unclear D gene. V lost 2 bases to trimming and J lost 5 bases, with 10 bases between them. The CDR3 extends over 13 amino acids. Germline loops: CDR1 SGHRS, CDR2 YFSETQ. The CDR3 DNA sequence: TGCGCCAGCAGCTTTGGTACGGGGACTGAAGCTTTCTTT. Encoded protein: CASSFGTGTEAFF.

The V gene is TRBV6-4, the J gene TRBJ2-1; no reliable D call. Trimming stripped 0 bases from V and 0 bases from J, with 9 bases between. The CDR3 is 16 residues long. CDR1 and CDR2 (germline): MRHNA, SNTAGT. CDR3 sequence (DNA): TGTGCCAGCAGTGACTCTTTGGCAAGCTCCTACAATGAGCAGTTCTTC. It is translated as CASSDSLASSYNEQFF.

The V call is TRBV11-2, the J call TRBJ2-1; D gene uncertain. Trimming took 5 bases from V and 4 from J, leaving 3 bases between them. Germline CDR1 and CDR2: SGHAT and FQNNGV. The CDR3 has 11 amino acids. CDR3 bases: TGTGCCAGCAGCGGATACAATGAGCAGTTCTTC. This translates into CASSGYNEQFF.

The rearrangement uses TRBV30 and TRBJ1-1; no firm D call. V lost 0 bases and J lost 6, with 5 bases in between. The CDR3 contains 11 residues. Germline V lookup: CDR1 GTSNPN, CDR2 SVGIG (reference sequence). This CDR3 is CAWSVGPEAFF. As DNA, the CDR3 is TGTGCCTGGAGTGTAGGGCCTGAAGCTTTCTTT.

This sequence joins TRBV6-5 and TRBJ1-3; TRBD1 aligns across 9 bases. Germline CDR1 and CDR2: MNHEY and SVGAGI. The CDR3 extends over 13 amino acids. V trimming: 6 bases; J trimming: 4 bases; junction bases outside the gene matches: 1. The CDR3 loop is CASRQGAGNTIYF. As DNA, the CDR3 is TGTGCCAGCAGACAGGGGGCCGGAAACACCATATATTTT.

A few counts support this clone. The CDR3 coding sequence is TGTGCCAGCAGCTTGTCGTCCCTCTATGGCTACACCTTC. This encodes CASSLSSLYGYTF. The chain uses TRBV7-8 and TRBJ1-2; D unclear. CDR3 length: 13 amino acids. V was clipped by 3 bases and J by 4 bases, with 9 bases between them. Germline CDR1 is SGHVS and CDR2 is FQNEAQ.

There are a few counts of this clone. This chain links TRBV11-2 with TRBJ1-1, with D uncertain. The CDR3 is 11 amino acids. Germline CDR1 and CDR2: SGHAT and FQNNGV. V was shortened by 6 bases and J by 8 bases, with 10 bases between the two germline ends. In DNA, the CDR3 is TGTGCCAGCAGTCATGGACCCGAAGCTTTCTTT. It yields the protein CASSHGPEAFF.

This CDR3 reads CASSPDRSNEKLFF. CDR3 nucleotide sequence: TGCGCCAGCAGCCCGGACAGGTCTAATGAAAAACTGTTTTTT. The chain joins TRBV5-1 to TRBJ1-4; 7 bases align to TRBD1. Germline V gene lookup returns CDR1 SGHRS and CDR2 YFSETQ. This CDR3 has 14 residues. Trimming cost V 4 bases and J 3 bases; bases outside gene matches: 3.

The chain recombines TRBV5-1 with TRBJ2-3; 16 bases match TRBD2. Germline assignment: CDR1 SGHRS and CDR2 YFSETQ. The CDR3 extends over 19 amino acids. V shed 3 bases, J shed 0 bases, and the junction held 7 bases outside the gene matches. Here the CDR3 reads CASSSLGLAGGPSTDTQYF. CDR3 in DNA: TGCGCCAGCAGCTCGTTGGGACTAGCGGGGGGGCCTAGCACAGATACGCAGTATTTT.